This T cell receptor beta chain was found in a study of cytomegalovirus exposure and HLA in healthy donors. Study-wide background: Findings of an earlier analysis included some 110 million unique TCR beta sequences from roughly 200 million T cells. Study-level points and caveats: It was reported in a later analysis that an Asian-associated ancestry cluster showed fewer N-insertions than the approximately 670-donor mean.

The V and J ends lost 3 bases and 1 base respectively, with 6 bases between them. The CDR3 is 14 amino acids. The germline CDR1 and CDR2 sequences are LGHNA and YSLEER. PCR involved 60 Vbeta and 13 Jbeta primers. Sequenced by immunoSEQ multiplex PCR; TCRdb stores in-frame clones only, minus some. The data hold more than 45,000 clones, with roughly 80% observed a single time. As regards this clone: Its antigen is not identified.

V is TRBV4-3 and J is TRBJ2-2, with D hard to call. This TCR came from a woman aged 40 to 50 in good health and CMV-seropositive. Material for sequencing was PBMCs. The CDR3 loop is CASSHLRNTGELFF. The CDR3 nucleotides read TGCGCCAGCAGCCACCTCCGGAACACCGGGGAGCTGTTTTTT.